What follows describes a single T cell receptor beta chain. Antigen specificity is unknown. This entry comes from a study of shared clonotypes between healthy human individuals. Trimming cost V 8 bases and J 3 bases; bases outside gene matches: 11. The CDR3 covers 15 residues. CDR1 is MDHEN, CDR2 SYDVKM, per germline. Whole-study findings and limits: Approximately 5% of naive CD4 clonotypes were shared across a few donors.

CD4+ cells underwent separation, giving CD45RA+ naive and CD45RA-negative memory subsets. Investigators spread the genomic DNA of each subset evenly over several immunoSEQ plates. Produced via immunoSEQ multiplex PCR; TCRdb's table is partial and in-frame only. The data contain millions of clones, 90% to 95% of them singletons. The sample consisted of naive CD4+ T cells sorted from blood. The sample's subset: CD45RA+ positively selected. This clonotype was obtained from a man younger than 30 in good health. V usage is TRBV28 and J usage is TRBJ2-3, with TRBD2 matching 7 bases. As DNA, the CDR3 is TGTGCCAGCGAGCCTGGCGGGGGAGGGACAGATACGCAGTATTTT. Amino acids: CASEPGGGGTDTQYF. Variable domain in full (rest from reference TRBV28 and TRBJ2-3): DVKVTQSSRYLVKRTGEKVFLECVQDMDHENMFWYRQDPGLGLRLIYFSYDVKMKEKGDIPEGYSVSREKKERFSLILESASTNQTSMYLCASEPGGGGTDTQYFGPGTRLTVL.